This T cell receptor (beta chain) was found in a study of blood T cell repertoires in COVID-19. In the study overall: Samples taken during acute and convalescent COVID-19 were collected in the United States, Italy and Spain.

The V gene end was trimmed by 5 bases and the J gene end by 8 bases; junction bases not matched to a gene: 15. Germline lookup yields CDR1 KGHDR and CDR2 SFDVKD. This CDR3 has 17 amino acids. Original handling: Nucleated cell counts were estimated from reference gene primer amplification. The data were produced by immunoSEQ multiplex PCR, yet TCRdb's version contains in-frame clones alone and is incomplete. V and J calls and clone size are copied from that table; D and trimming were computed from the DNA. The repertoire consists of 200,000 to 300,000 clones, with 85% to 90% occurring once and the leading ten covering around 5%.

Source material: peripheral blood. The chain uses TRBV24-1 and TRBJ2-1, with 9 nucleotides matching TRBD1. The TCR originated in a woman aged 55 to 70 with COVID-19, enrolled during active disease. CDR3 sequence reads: CATSVLAGGQGVYEQFF. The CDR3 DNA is TGTGCCACCAGTGTCCTTGCAGGGGGACAGGGAGTCTATGAGCAGTTCTTC.